This T cell receptor (beta chain) is drawn from a study of TIL therapy for anti-PD-1-resistant metastatic lung cancer. On the study more broadly: Tumors had a median PD-L1 proportion score of 4.5% to 7%. Median tumor mutation burden was more than 1.4 mutations per megabase.

V was clipped by 6 bases and J by 4 bases; unmatched bases: 7. CDR1 and CDR2 (germline): MDHEN, SYDVKM. This CDR3 spans 15 amino acids. The immunoSEQ assay was v3. Sequencing used immunoSEQ multiplex PCR; TCRdb keeps in-frame clones, though not all of them. This sample has more than 90,000 clones; roughly 65% occur once, and the top ten carry approximately 9.9%. The sample's time point: pre-treatment sample, taken before nivolumab and TIL therapy. Tumor tissue came from excised metastases, mostly pleural nodules or supraclavicular lymph nodes. Stage 4 NSCLC adults joined between 2017 and 2020. This sequence joins TRBV28 and TRBJ1-4, with 8 bases matching TRBD1. The sequenced sample was tumor tissue, obtained at baseline. The source of this sequence is a person aged 25-85 years with non-small cell lung cancer. In DNA form, the CDR3 reads TGTGCCAGCAGGGGGGGCGACAGGGGTAATGAAAAACTGTTTTTT. Protein: CASRGGDRGNEKLFF.